This T cell receptor (beta chain) was captured by sequencing in a study of neurological immune-mediated disorders. Study results and limitations: Among 34 multiple sclerosis patients, phylogenetic grouping put the repertoires of 18 into a single related-CDR3 cluster, a possible signature. None of the CDR3 amino acid sequences in expanded clones turned up in more than one subject, which points to private repertoires in all groups.

This clonotype was seen a few times. Its matching antigen is unknown. The germline V gene encodes CDR1 KGHDR and CDR2 SFDVKD. This CDR3 comprises 15 residues. The V segment lost 7 bases and the J segment 0 bases; nucleotides outside the gene matches: 6. TCRdb re-analysed the 5' RACE reads in MiXCR, keeping a single row per CDR3 protein. In the table there are approximately 100,000 distinct CDR3 sequences, 3.5% of which are singletons. The sequenced material came from PBMCs. This chain uses TRBV24-1 with TRBJ2-3; 7 nucleotides match TRBD1. This TCR came from a woman aged 18-29 years with multiple sclerosis. CDR3 sequence (DNA): TGTGCCACCAGCGAAGGGACAGCCAGCACAGATACGCAGTATTTT. This codes for CATSEGTASTDTQYF.